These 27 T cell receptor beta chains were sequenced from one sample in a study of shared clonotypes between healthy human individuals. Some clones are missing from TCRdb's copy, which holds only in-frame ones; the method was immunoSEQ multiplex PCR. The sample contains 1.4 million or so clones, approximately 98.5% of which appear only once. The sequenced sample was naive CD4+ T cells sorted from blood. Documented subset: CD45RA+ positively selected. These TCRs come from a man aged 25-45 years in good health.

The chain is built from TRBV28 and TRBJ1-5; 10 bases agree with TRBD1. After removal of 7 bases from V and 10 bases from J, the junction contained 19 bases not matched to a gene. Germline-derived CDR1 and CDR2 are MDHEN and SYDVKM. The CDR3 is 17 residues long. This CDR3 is CASTRRWDRGPSSPQHF. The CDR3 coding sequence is TGTGCCAGCACCCGGCGTTGGGACAGGGGACCCTCCAGTCCCCAGCATTTT.

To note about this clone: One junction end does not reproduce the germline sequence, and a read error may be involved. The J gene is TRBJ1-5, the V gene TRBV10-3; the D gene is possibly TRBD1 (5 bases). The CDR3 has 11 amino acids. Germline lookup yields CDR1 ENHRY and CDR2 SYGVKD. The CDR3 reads CPGGVTQPQHF. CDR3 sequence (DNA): TGCCCCGGGGGGGTGACGCAGCCCCAGCATTTT.

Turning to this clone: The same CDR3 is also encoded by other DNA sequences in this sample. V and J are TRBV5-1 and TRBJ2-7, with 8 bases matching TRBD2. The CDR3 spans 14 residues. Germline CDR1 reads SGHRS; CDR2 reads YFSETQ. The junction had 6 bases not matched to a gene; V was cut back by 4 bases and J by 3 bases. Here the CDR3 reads CASSPGTSGYEQYF. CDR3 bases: TGCGCCAGCAGCCCGGGGACTAGTGGCTACGAGCAGTACTTC.

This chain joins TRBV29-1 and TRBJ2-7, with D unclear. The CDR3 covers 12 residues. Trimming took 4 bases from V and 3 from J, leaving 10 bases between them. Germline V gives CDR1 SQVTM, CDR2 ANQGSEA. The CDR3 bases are TGCAGCGTTGGGCCAAGCGTCTACGAGCAGTACTTC. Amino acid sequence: CSVGPSVYEQYF.

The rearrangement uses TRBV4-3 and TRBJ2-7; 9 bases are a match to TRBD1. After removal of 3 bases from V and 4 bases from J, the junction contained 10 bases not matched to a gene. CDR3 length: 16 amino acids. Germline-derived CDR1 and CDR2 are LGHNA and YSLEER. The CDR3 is CASSQEGGQGTYEQYF. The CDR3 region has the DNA TGCGCCAGCAGCCAGGAGGGGGGACAGGGAACGTACGAGCAGTACTTC.

The CDR3 protein is CASSLVGRDSYEQYF. The CDR3 nucleotides read TGTGCCAGCAGCTTGGTTGGGAGGGATTCCTACGAGCAGTACTTC. The V gene is TRBV5-6, the J gene TRBJ2-7, with 7 bases aligning to TRBD2. The CDR3 runs to 15 residues. Germline V lookup: CDR1 SGHDT, CDR2 YYEEEE. The J segment lost 1 base and the V segment lost 0 bases, leaving 4 bases of the junction unmatched.

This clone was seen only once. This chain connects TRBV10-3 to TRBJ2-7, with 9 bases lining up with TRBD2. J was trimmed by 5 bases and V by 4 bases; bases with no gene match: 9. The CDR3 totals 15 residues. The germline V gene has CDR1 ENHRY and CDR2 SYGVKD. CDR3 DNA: TGTGCCATCAGTGGGTGGGAGCGGGAGGTGGACGAGCAGTACTTC. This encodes CAISGWEREVDEQYF.

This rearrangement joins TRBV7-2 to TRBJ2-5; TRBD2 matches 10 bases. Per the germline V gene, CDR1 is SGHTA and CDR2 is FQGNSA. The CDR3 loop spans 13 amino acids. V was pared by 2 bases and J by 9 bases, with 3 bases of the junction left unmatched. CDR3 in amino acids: CASSLLAGAAQYF. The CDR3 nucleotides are TGTGCCAGCAGCTTACTAGCGGGGGCGGCCCAGTACTTC.

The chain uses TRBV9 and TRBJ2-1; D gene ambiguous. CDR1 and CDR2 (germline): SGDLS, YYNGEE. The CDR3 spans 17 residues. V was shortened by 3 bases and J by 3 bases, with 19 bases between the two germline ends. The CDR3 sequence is CASSDHNLTPLYNEQFF. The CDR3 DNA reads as TGTGCCAGCAGCGACCATAATTTGACACCCCTCTACAATGAGCAGTTCTTC.

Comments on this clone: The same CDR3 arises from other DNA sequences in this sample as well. Here the CDR3 reads CASSLGLAGTDTQYF. The CDR3 bases are TGCGCCAGCAGCTTGGGGCTAGCGGGAACAGATACGCAGTATTTT. This rearrangement joins TRBV5-1 to TRBJ2-3; the match to TRBD2 covers 9 bases. Trimming at V came to 0 bases and at J to 3 bases, leaving 2 bases not matched to a gene. From germline, CDR1 is SGHRS and CDR2 YFSETQ. The CDR3 has 15 amino acids.

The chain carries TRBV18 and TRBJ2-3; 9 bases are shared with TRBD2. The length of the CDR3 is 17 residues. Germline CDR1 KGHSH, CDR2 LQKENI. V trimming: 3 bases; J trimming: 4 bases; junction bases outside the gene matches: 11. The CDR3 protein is CASSPQTSGLGPDTQYF. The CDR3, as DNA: TGTGCCAGCTCACCCCAAACTAGCGGGCTCGGCCCAGATACGCAGTATTTT. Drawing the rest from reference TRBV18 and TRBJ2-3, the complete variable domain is NAGVMQNPRHLVRRRGQEARLRCSPMKGHSHVYWYRQLPEEGLKFMVYLQKENIIDESGMPKERFSAEFPKEGPSILRIQQVVRGDSAAYFCASSPQTSGLGPDTQYFGPGTRLTVL.

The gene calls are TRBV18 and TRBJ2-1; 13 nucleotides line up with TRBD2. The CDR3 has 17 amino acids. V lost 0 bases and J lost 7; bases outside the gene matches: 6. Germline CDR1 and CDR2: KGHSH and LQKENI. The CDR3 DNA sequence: TGTGCCAGCTCACCACCAAGGCGACTAGCGGGAGGTAATGAGCAGTTCTTC. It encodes CASSPPRRLAGGNEQFF.

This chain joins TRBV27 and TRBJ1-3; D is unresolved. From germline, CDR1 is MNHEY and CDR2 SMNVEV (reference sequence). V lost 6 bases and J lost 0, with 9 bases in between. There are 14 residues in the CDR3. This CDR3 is CASSLKLSGNTIYF. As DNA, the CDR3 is TGTGCCAGCAGCCTAAAGCTCTCTGGAAACACCATATATTTT.

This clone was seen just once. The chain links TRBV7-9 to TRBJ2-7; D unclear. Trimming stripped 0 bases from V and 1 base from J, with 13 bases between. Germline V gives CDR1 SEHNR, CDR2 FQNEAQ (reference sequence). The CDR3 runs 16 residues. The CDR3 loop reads CASSLAPTGRSYEQYF. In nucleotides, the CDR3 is TGTGCCAGCAGCTTAGCGCCGACCGGACGTTCCTACGAGCAGTACTTC.

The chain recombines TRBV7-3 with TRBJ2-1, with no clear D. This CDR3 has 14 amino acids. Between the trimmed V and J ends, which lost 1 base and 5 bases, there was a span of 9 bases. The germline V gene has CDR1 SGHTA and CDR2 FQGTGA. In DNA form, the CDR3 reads TGTGCCAGCAGCTTAATAGCCCAGGACAATGAGCAGTTCTTC. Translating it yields CASSLIAQDNEQFF.

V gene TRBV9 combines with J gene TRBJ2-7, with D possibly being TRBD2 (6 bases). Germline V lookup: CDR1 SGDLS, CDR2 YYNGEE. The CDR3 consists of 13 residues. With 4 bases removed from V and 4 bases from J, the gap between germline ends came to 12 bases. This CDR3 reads CASSRDSGYEQYF. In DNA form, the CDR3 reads TGTGCCAGCAGCAGGGACTCAGGGTACGAGCAGTACTTC.

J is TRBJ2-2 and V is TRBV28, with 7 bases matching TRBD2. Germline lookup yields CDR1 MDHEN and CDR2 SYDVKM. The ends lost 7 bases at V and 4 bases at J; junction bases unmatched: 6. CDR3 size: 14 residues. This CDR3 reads CASTWGRVTGELFF. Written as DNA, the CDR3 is TGTGCCAGCACTTGGGGGAGGGTCACCGGGGAGCTGTTTTTT.

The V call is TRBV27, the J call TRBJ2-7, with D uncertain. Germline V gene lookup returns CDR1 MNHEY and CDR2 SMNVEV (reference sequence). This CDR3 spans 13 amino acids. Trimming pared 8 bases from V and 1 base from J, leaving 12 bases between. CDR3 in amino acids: CASSREFSYEQYF. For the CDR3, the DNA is TGTGCCAGCTCAAGAGAATTTTCCTACGAGCAGTACTTC.

The CDR3 protein is CASSVPRASQPQHF. The DNA of the CDR3 is TGTGCCAGCAGTGTGCCACGGGCATCTCAGCCCCAGCATTTT. The gene calls are TRBV6-1 and TRBJ1-5; no definite D call. The germline V gene has CDR1 MNHNS and CDR2 SASEGT. The V end lost 4 bases, the J end lost 6 bases, and 13 bases lay between the germline ends. The CDR3 is 14 amino acids.

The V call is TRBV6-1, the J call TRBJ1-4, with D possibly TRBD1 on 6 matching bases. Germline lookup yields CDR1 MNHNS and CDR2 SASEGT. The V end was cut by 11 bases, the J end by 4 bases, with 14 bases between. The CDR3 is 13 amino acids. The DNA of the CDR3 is TGTGCCGGACGGACAGTCCTTAATGAAAAACTGTTTTTT. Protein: CAGRTVLNEKLFF.

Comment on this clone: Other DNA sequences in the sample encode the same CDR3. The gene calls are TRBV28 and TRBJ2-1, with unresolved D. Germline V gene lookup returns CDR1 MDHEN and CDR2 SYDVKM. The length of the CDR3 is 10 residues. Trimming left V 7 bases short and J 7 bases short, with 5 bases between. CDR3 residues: CASTGNEQFF. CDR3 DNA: TGTGCCAGCACTGGTAATGAGCAGTTCTTC.

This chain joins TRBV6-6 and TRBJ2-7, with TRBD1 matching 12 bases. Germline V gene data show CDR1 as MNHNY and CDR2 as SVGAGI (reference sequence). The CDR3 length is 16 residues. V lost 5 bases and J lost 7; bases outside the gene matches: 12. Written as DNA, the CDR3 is TGTGCCAGCAGTAGTATACCGGGACAGGGGGCTGGTGAGCAGTACTTC. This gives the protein CASSSIPGQGAGEQYF.

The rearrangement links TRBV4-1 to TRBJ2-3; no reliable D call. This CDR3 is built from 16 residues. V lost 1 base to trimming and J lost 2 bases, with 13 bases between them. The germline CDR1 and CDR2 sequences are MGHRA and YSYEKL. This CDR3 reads CASSQVGPGHTDTQYF. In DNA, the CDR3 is TGCGCCAGCAGCCAAGTCGGCCCCGGTCACACAGATACGCAGTATTTT.

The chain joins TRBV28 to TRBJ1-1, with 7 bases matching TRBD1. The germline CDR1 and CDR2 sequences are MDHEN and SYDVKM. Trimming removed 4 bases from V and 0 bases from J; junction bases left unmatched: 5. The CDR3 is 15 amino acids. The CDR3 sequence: CASSSRDRVNTEAFF. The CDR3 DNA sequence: TGTGCCAGCAGTTCTCGGGACAGAGTGAACACTGAAGCTTTCTTT.

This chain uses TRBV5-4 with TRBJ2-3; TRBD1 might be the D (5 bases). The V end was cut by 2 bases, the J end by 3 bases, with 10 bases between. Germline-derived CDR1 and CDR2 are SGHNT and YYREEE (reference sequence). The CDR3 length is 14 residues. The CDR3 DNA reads TGTGCCAGCAGCTTCGTTCAGGGAACAGATACGCAGTATTTT. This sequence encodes CASSFVQGTDTQYF.

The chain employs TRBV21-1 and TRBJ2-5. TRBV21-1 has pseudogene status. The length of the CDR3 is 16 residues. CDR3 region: CASSKALEAEQETQYF. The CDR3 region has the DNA TGTGCCAGCAGCAAAGCGCTGGAAGCTGAGCAAGAGACCCAGTACTTC.

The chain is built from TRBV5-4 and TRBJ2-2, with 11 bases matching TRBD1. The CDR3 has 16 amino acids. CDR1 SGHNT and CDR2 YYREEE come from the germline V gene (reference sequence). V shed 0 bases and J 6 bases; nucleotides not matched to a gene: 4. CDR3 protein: CASSLVGQGAPGELFF. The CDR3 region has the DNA TGTGCCAGCAGCTTGGTTGGACAGGGGGCACCCGGGGAGCTGTTTTTT. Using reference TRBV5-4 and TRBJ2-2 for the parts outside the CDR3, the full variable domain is ETGVTQSPTHLIKTRGQQVTLRCSSQSGHNTVSWYQQALGQGPQFIFQYYREEENGRGNFPPRFSGLQFPNYSSELNVNALELDDSALYLCASSLVGQGAPGELFFGEGSRLTVL.